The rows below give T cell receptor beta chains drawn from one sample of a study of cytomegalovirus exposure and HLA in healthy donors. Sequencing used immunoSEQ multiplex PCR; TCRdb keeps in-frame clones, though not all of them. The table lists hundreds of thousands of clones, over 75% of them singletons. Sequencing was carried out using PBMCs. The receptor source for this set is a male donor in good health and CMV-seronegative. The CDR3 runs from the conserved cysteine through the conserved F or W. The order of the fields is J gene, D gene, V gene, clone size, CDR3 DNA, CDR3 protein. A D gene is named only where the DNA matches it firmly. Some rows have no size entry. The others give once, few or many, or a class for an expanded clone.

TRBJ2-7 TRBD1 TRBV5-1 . TGCGCCAGCAGCTTGGCAAGGTCGGGGACAGGCTCCTACGAGCAGTACTTC CASSLARSGTGSYEQYF
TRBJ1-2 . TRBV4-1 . TGCGCCAGCAGCCAAGGTCCGATAGCTAACTATGGCTACACCTTC CASSQGPIANYGYTF
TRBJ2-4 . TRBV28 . TGTGCCAGCAGCCCACCATCGTCGGGCAAAAACATTCAGTACTTC CASSPPSSGKNIQYF
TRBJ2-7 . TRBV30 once TGTGCCTGGACTGGCGGCTCCTACGAGCAGTACTTC CAWTGGSYEQYF
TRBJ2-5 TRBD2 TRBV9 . TGTGCCAGCAGCGTACGGTCTAGCGGAGGAGAAGAGACCCAGTACTTC CASSVRSSGGEETQYF
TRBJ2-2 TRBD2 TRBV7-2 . TGTGCCAGCAGCTTTAGACTAGCGGAGGCCGGGGAGCTGTTTTTT CASSFRLAEAGELFF
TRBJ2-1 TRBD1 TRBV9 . TGTGCCAGCAGCCCCGAAGGGGGACAGGGCTACAATGAGCAGTTCTTC CASSPEGGQGYNEQFF
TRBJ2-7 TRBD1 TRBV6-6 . TGTGCCAGCAAAGGACAGGGAAGGGAGCAGTACTTC CASKGQGREQYF
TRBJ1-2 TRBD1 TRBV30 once TGTGCCTGGAGATTTAACCGGGACAGGAGGGGCTACACCTTC CAWRFNRDRRGYTF
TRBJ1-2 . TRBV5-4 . TGTGCCAGCAGCTCCAGGGGAGTGTATTATGGCTACACCTTC CASSSRGVYYGYTF
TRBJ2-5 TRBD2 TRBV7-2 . TGTGCCAGCAGCTTAGATTCGGGGAGGGGAGAGACCCAGTACTTC CASSLDSGRGETQYF
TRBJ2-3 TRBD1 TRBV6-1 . TGTGCCAGCAGTGAAGACAGGGGCCCCACAGATACGCAGTATTTT CASSEDRGPTDTQYF
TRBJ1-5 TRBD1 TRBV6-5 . TGTGCCAGCAGTGGGAGGACAGGGGTAAATCAGCCCCAGCATTTT CASSGRTGVNQPQHF
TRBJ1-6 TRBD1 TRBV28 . TGTGCCAGCAGTTCCCTGACAGGGGGAGGTAATTCACCCCTCCACTTT CASSSLTGGGNSPLHF
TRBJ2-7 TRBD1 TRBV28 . TGTGCCAGCAGTTTCCGGACAGGGTTGAGCGAGCAGTACTTC CASSFRTGLSEQYF
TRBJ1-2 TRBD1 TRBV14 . TGTGCCAGCAGCCAAGCCGGGACAGGGGCCTATGGCTACACCTTC CASSQAGTGAYGYTF
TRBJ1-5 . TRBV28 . TGTGCCAGCAGTTTATTCGTTGTGGACAGCCCTTATAGCAATCAGCCCCAGCATTTT CASSLFVVDSPYSNQPQHF
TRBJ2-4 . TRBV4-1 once TGCGCCAGCAGCCAAGGGTCAGGGGTGCAAAACATTCAGTACTTC CASSQGSGVQNIQYF
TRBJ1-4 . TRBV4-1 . TGCGCCAGCAGCCAGCGGTCGGTTCCTAATGAAAAACTGTTTTTT CASSQRSVPNEKLFF
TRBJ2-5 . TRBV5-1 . TGCGCCAGCAGCTTGGGCAGCCAAGAGACCCAGTACTTC CASSLGSQETQYF
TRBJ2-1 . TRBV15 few TGTGCCACCAGCATCCCAGGGGATGAGCAGTTCTTC CATSIPGDEQFF
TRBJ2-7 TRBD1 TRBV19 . TGTGCCAGTAGTATTTATCCGGGACAGGAATACGAGCAGTACTTC CASSIYPGQEYEQYF
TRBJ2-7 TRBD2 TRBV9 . TGTGCCAGCAGCGTAGAACCCTCCTTGGGGGGAGGGTCCTACGAGCAGTACTTC CASSVEPSLGGGSYEQYF
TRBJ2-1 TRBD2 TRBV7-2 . TGTGCCAGCAGTAATAGCGGGAGGTACAATGAGCAGTTCTTC CASSNSGRYNEQFF
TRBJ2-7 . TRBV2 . TGTGCCAGCAGTGTGGGACATGGGTCCTACGAGCAGTACTTC CASSVGHGSYEQYF
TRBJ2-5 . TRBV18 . TGTGCCAGCTCACCCGAGACTGGGGAGACCCAGTACTTC CASSPETGETQYF
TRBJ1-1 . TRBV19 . TGTGCCAGTAGGAGGGTGGCTGAAGCTTTCTTT CASRRVAEAFF
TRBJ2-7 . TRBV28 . TGTGCCAGCAGTGGGGTGGGGTCAGGGTTGATCTCCTACGAGCAGTACTTC CASSGVGSGLISYEQYF
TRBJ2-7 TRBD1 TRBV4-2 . TGTGCCAGCAGCCGAGATGGACAGGGCTACGAGCAGTACTTC CASSRDGQGYEQYF
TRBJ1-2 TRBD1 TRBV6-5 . TGTGCCAGCAGTTACTCGACAGGGGGCATAGGCTACACCTTC CASSYSTGGIGYTF
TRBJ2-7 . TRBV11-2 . TGTGCCAGCAGCTTAGACAGAAGCGAGCAGTACTTC CASSLDRSEQYF
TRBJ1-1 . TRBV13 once TGTGCCAGCAACACAGGAAGTGAAGCTTTCTTT CASNTGSEAFF
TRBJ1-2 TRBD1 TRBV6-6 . TGTGCCAGCAGTACCCAGACAGGGGGACGCGGCTACACCTTC CASSTQTGGRGYTF
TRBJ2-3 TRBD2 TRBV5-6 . TGTGCCAGCACCGCGCGACTAGCGGGGGGGAATACGCAGTATTTT CASTARLAGGNTQYF
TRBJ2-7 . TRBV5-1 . TGCGCCAGCAGCTTGGGTCAGTCCTACGAGCAGTACTTC CASSLGQSYEQYF
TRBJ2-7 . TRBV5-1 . TGCGCCAGCAGCTTGAATACAGACGCAACCTACGAGCAGTACTTC CASSLNTDATYEQYF
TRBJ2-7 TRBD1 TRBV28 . TGTGCCAGCAGTTTAATCACAGGGGAGAGCGAGCAGTACTTC CASSLITGESEQYF
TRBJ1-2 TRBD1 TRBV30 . TGTGCCTGGAGTTCGGCCAGGGGGCGCCTTGGCTACACCTTC CAWSSARGRLGYTF
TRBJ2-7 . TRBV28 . TGTGCCAGCAGTGGCTCGCGGGGCTTCTCCTACGAGCAGTACTTC CASSGSRGFSYEQYF
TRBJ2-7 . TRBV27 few TGTGCCAGCAGTGCGGGCCGTGCATTCTACGAGCAGTACTTC CASSAGRAFYEQYF
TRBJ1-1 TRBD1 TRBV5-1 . TGCGCCAGCAGCTTGGAGACAGGGTCGAACACTGAAGCTTTCTTT CASSLETGSNTEAFF
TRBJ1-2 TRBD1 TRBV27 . TGTGCCAGCAGCACGACAGGGATTGCCTATGGCTACACCTTC CASSTTGIAYGYTF
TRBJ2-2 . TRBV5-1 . TGCGCCAGCAGCTTGGGTGGCGGTGGCACCGGGGAGCTGTTTTTT CASSLGGGGTGELFF
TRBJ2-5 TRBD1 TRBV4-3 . TGCGCCAGCAGCCGCCTAACTGGGACAGCCAAAGAGACCCAGTACTTC CASSRLTGTAKETQYF
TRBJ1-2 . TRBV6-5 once TGTGCCAGCAGTTATCTCGGCGGGGACTACTATGGCTACACCTTC CASSYLGGDYYGYTF
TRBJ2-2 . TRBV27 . TGTGCCAGCAGTTTAAGTCTGGGCCTAACCGGGGAGCTGTTTTTT CASSLSLGLTGELFF
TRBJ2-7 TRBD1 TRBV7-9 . TGTGCCAGCAGCCCATCAAGGGACAGGGTGTACGAGCAGTACTTC CASSPSRDRVYEQYF
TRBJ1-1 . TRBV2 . TGTGCCAGTGGTCCAGGGGAGATTGAAGCTTTCTTT CASGPGEIEAFF
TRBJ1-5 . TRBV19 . TGTGCCAGTAGTATGGAGGGACGGTATAGCAATCAGCCCCAGCATTTT CASSMEGRYSNQPQHF
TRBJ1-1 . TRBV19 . TGTGCCAGTAGTATAGATCTAAGGGGCACTGAAGCTTTCTTT CASSIDLRGTEAFF
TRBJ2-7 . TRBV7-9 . TGTGCCAGCAGCTTAATGTCCAGGGGACCACCTTACGAGCAGTACTTC CASSLMSRGPPYEQYF
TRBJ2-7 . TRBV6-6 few TGTGCCAGCAGTTATTTGCTCTCTAGCTCCTACGAGCAGTACTTC CASSYLLSSSYEQYF
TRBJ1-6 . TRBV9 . TGTGCCAGCAGCCCCCGGTCTACGAATTCACCTCTCCACTTT CASSPRSTNSPLHF
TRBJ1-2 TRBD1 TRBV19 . TGTGCCAGTAGTATAGATATGAGGACAGGGGCCAACTATGGCTACACCTTC CASSIDMRTGANYGYTF